These T cell receptor beta chains were read from a single sample in a study of T cells in localized non-small cell lung cancer. Libraries were prepared by immunoSEQ multiplex PCR; TCRdb keeps only in-frame clonotypes and omits some of them. The profile shows about 76,000 clones, less than 85% of them singletons. This specimen was peripheral blood, taken before any cancer treatment. The receptors originated from a female donor at least 60 years old with stage I lung adenocarcinoma. CDR3s include the opening cysteine and the closing phenylalanine or tryptophan. The D gene is left open where the match is weak. A clone size is listed for some rows: how often the clone was seen (once, few, many), or a class if it is expanded.

TRBD2 TRBJ2-3 TRBV7-2 few TGTGCCAGCAGCTACCCAGGACTAGCGGGATCAGATACGCAGTATTTT CASSYPGLAGSDTQYF
NA TRBJ2-1 TRBV6-1 NA TGTGCCACTCTCGGGAGGGGGCCTAATCATGAGCAGTTCTTC CATLGRGPNHEQFF
NA TRBJ1-5 TRBV7-9 NA TGTGCCAGCAGCTTAGACAGAAATCAGCCCCAGCATTTT CASSLDRNQPQHF
NA TRBJ1-4 TRBV19 NA TGTGCCAGTAGTATCGGGTTAAGGGCAACTAATGAAAAACTGTTTTTT CASSIGLRATNEKLFF
TRBD1 TRBJ2-3 TRBV18 NA TGTGCCAGCTCACCCCGGGACAGCGCCGGAGATACGCAGTATTTT CASSPRDSAGDTQYF
NA TRBJ2-2 TRBV6-5 once TGTGCCAGCAGTTACCGGGACCCGAACACCGGGGAGCTGTTTTTT CASSYRDPNTGELFF
NA TRBJ2-2 TRBV25-1 once TGTGCCAGCAGTCCGCGCTGGGGGATCGGGGAGCTGTTTTTT CASSPRWGIGELFF
NA TRBJ1-3 TRBV7-8 few TGTGCCAGCAGCCTCAGGGGCTCTGGAAACACCATATATTTT CASSLRGSGNTIYF
NA TRBJ1-2 TRBV10-3 once TGTGCCATCAGTCGCAGGGACGGCTACACCTTC CAISRRDGYTF
NA TRBJ2-7 TRBV7-2 few TGTGCCAGCAGCGACACTTTTACCGGCGAGCAGTACTTC CASSDTFTGEQYF
NA TRBJ2-7 TRBV6-5 NA TGTGCCAGCAGGGCGGGAAGCTACGAGCAGTACTTC CASRAGSYEQYF
NA TRBJ2-2 TRBV7-7 NA TGTGCCAGCAGCTTAGCAGGGAGGGGGTCCGGGGAGCTGTTTTTT CASSLAGRGSGELFF
TRBD1 TRBJ2-7 TRBV2 NA TGTGCCAGCCCCGGACAGGGGAGATACGAGCAGTACTTC CASPGQGRYEQYF
NA TRBJ2-3 TRBV27 NA TGTGGAGTCCGGGGCCTCGGCACAGATACGCAGTATTTT CGVRGLGTDTQYF
TRBD2 TRBJ2-1 TRBV10-3 NA TGTGCCATCAGTGAGTCATTAGCGGGAGGCGGCAATGAGCAGTTCTTC CAISESLAGGGNEQFF
NA TRBJ2-7 TRBV18 once TGTGCCAGCTCACCGGGTCTCACCTCCTACGAGCAGTACTTC CASSPGLTSYEQYF
TRBD1 TRBJ1-4 TRBV4-2 NA TGTGCCAGCAGCCAAGATACCGGGACAGACATCCAAGGGACTAATGAAAAACTGTTTTTT CASSQDTGTDIQGTNEKLFF
NA TRBJ1-5 TRBV28 NA TGTGCCAGCAGTCCCCGTATGGGGTTACGGCAGCCCCAGCATTTT CASSPRMGLRQPQHF
NA TRBJ1-6 TRBV28 NA TGTGCCAGCAGTTTTATTCTACAGGGTTACCATAATTCACCCCTCCACTTT CASSFILQGYHNSPLHF
NA TRBJ2-1 TRBV20-1 NA TGCAGTGCTAGGATAACGGATGAGCAGTTCTTC CSARITDEQFF
TRBD2 TRBJ2-3 TRBV5-6 NA TGTGCCAGCAGCTTGGGGGGGACTAGCGGGAGGTTCGCGCAGTATTTT CASSLGGTSGRFAQYF
TRBD1 TRBJ2-5 TRBV5-6 NA TGTGCCAGCAGCTTGGTGGACAGGGGAGAGACCCAGTACTTC CASSLVDRGETQYF
NA TRBJ2-7 TRBV29-1 once TGCAGCGTTGAACTGGTCTCCGGGGGAATCTACGAGCAGTACTTC CSVELVSGGIYEQYF
NA TRBJ1-2 TRBV18 few TGTGCCAGCTCACCGGACAGCTCTTATGGCTACACCTTC CASSPDSSYGYTF
NA TRBJ1-2 TRBV6-5 NA TGTGCCAGTTCTAGACGGGGTGCGGGCTACACCTTC CASSRRGAGYTF
NA TRBJ1-5 TRBV7-3 NA TGTGCCAGCAAACAGGGAAGGCTATGTGGCAATCAGCCCCAGCATTTT CASKQGRLCGNQPQHF
TRBD2 TRBJ2-1 TRBV18 NA TGTGCCAGCTCGCACGGGGGGGGTGAGCAGTTCTTC CASSHGGGEQFF
TRBD2 TRBJ2-2 TRBV2 NA TGTGCCAGCAGTAATAGCGGGGGGAACACCGGGGAGCTGTTTTTT CASSNSGGNTGELFF
NA TRBJ1-5 TRBV29-1 NA TGCAGCGTTCAGGGGCCGGGGGCCAATCAGCCCCAGCATTTT CSVQGPGANQPQHF
TRBD2 TRBJ2-3 TRBV29-1 NA TGCAGCGTTGTGCTAGCGGGAGATACGCAGTATTTT CSVVLAGDTQYF
TRBD2 TRBJ2-1 TRBV5-4 NA TGTGCCAGCAGACCCGGGGAGCGGGGTTCGCACAATGAGCAGTTCTTC CASRPGERGSHNEQFF
NA TRBJ2-3 TRBV19 NA TGTGCCAGTAGTATAGCGGGAGCAGATACGCAGTATTTT CASSIAGADTQYF
NA TRBJ1-5 TRBV2 NA TGTGCCAGCAAGCAATCCAATCAGCCCCAGCATTTT CASKQSNQPQHF
NA TRBJ1-2 TRBV6-6 NA TGTGCCAGCAGTCAACAGGGAGGCAGCTACACCTTC CASSQQGGSYTF
NA TRBJ1-3 TRBV6-5 NA TGTGCCAGCAGTAGTACAGGGTCGGGAAACACCATATATTTT CASSSTGSGNTIYF
NA TRBJ1-2 TRBV27 NA TGTGCCAGCAGTTCCCGACTGGGCAGGCAGGGCTACACCTTC CASSSRLGRQGYTF
NA TRBJ2-5 TRBV7-9 NA TGTGCCAGCAGCCGGAAACTCTTACAAGAGACCCAGTACTTC CASSRKLLQETQYF
TRBD1 TRBJ2-3 TRBV5-6 NA TGTGCCAGCAGCTTGGGACAGGGGGGCGCAGATACGCAGTATTTT CASSLGQGGADTQYF
TRBD1 TRBJ2-1 TRBV2 once TGTGCCAGTGCAACAGGGGATGAGCAGTTCTTC CASATGDEQFF
NA TRBJ2-2 TRBV2 NA TGTGCCAGCAGTGAAATCGCTCTGAACACCGGGGAGCTGTTTTTT CASSEIALNTGELFF
NA TRBJ2-5 TRBV30 NA TGTGCCTGGAGTCCACCGGGTCTCACACGTCGGGAGACCCAGTACTTC CAWSPPGLTRRETQYF
TRBD1 TRBJ1-4 TRBV11-3 NA TGTGCCAGCAGCTTGGGACAGGGAGCTGAAAAACTGTTTTTT CASSLGQGAEKLFF
NA TRBJ1-1 TRBV27 NA TGTGCCAGCCTACCCGGCGACCGATCGAACACTGAAGCTTTCTTT CASLPGDRSNTEAFF
TRBD1 TRBJ1-1 TRBV2 NA TGTGCCAGCAGTGGGGGACAGTGGATGGTTACTGAAGCTTTCTTT CASSGGQWMVTEAFF
TRBD2 TRBJ2-7 TRBV7-2 NA TGTGCCAGCAGCTCCCCCCCCAGCGGGAGGTCCGAGCAGTACTTC CASSSPPSGRSEQYF
NA TRBJ2-1 TRBV2 few TGTGCCAGCAGAGAAGACAGCAATGAGCAGTTCTTC CASREDSNEQFF
TRBD1 TRBJ2-7 TRBV5-1 NA TGCGCCAGCAGCTTCGGACAGGGGAGGGCCTACGAGCAGTACTTC CASSFGQGRAYEQYF
TRBD1 TRBJ2-7 TRBV28 NA TGTGCCAGCAGTCCGGGGACAGGAGGCGAGCAGTACTTC CASSPGTGGEQYF
NA TRBJ1-1 TRBV4-1 NA TGCGCCAGCAGTCCACTTCCAATTATTATGAACACTGAAGCTTTCTTT CASSPLPIIMNTEAFF
TRBD2 TRBJ2-7 TRBV6-6 NA TGTGCCAGCAGTTTCGTGGTGGCAACAGCGGGGCACGAGCAGTACTTC CASSFVVATAGHEQYF